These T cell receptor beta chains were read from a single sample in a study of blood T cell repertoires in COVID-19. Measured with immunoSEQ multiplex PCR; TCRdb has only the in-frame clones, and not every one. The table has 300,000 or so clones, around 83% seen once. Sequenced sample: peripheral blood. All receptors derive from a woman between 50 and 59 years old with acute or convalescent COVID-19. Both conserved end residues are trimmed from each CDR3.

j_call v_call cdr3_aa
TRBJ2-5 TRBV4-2 ASSQGGQSETQY
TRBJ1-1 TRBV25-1 ASSHSGTGRNTEAF
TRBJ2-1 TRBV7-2 ASSLAESYNEQF
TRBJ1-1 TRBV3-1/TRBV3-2 ASSLTDRGKAF
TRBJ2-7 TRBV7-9 ASKAPGTYEQY
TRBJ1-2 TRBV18 ASSNRGANYGYT
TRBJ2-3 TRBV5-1 ASSLEERSGTDTQY
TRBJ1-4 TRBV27 ASRSAGGNEKLF
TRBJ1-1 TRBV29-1 SVGATDGTEAF
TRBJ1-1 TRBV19 ASSRGQGRTEAF
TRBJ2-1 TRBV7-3 ASSPRLAGGYYNEQF
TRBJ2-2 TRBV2 ASSDYRVGTGELF
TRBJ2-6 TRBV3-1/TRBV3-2 ASVHSSGLYSGANVLT
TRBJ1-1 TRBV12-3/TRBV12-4 ASSLKGYTEAF
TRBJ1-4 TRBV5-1 ASSIGQGFTEKLF
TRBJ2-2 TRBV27 ASSLASGSNTGELF
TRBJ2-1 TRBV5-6 ASSEGATWNEQF
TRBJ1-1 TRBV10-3 AISESRGIEAF
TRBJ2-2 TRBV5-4 ASSAGTSGRGTGELF
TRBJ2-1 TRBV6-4 ASSELSGSRDEQF
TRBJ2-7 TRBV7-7 ASSDLAGGDEQY
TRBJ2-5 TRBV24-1 ATSDPTGSGETQY
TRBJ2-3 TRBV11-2 ASSLGGLAGGGTDTQY
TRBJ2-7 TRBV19 ASSIGSGTDYEQY